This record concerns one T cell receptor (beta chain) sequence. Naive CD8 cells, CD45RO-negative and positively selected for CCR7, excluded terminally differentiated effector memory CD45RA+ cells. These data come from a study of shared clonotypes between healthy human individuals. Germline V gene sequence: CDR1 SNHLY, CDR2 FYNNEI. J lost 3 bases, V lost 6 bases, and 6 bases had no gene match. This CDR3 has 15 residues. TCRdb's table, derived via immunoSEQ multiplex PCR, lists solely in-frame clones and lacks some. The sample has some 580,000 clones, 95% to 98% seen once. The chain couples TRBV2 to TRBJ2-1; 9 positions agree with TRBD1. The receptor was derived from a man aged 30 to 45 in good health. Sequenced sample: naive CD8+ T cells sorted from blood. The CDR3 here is CASRAGTGYYNEQFF. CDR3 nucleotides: TGTGCCAGCAGAGCCGGGACAGGGTACTACAATGAGCAGTTCTTC.